The rows below give T cell receptor beta chains drawn from one sample of a study of T cell changes during pregnancy in multiple sclerosis. The assay was immunoSEQ multiplex PCR, and TCRdb's table has in-frame clones only and misses some. The data contain roughly 67,000 clones, approximately 89% of them singletons. Sample: peripheral blood, taken in the second trimester of pregnancy. The receptors come from a female donor with multiple sclerosis, enrolled in a pregnancy study. Each CDR3 is given with its conserved first and last residue. D genes are given only for firm matches. Some rows mark clone size as missing; the rest say once, few, many or name a class of expanded clone.

v_gene	abundance	d_gene	j_gene	CDR3nt	CDR3aa
TRBV18	-	TRBD1	TRBJ1-1	TGTGCCAGCTCACCCGAACAGGGGGCGCAAACTGAAGCTTTCTTT	CASSPEQGAQTEAFF
TRBV18	-	-	TRBJ1-3	TGTGCCAGCTCACCACCCGCCCCCACCGGGGGAAACACCATATATTTT	CASSPPAPTGGNTIYF
TRBV7-9	-	-	TRBJ1-5	TGTGCCAGCAGCTTAGACGGGAATCAGCCCCAGCATTTT	CASSLDGNQPQHF
TRBV7-9	-	-	TRBJ1-6	TGTGCCAGCAGCTTACAAGACCGACAGAGAGATTCACCCCTCCACTTT	CASSLQDRQRDSPLHF
TRBV28	-	-	TRBJ1-1	TGTGCCAGCAGTCCTCCAGGGTGGGAACGGAACACTGAAGCTTTCTTT	CASSPPGWERNTEAFF
TRBV6-5	-	TRBD1	TRBJ1-6	TGTGCCAGCACCGGGACAGGCAAAAATTCACCCCTCCACTTT	CASTGTGKNSPLHF
TRBV28	-	TRBD2	TRBJ2-7	TGTGCCAGCACCCTCCCGACCGGGGGGAACTACGAGCAGTACTTC	CASTLPTGGNYEQYF
TRBV5-1	-	TRBD1	TRBJ1-3	TGCGCCAGCAGCTTCCGGGACAGTGGAAACACCATATATTTT	CASSFRDSGNTIYF
TRBV5-1	-	TRBD1	TRBJ1-1	TGCGCCAGCAGCGGACGGACAGGGACGAACACTGAAGCTTTCTTT	CASSGRTGTNTEAFF
TRBV6-5	-	-	TRBJ2-2	TGTGCCAGCAGTCCCCAACAGGTGAACACCGGGGAGCTGTTTTTT	CASSPQQVNTGELFF
TRBV5-1	-	-	TRBJ2-2	TGCGCCAGCAGCTTTTCCGCTACAGGGAACACCGGGGAGCTGTTTTTT	CASSFSATGNTGELFF
TRBV7-8	-	-	TRBJ1-6	TGTGCCAGCAGCTTGTACCGGGACACCCTCAATTCACCCCTCCACTTT	CASSLYRDTLNSPLHF
TRBV5-1	-	-	TRBJ2-7	TGCGCCAGCTTTCTAGCAGGAGGCTACGAGCAGTACTTC	CASFLAGGYEQYF
TRBV4-3	-	-	TRBJ2-2	TGCGCCAGCAGCCAAGAGTTCTTCCGGGTGGGGAACACCGGGGAGCTGTTTTTT	CASSQEFFRVGNTGELFF
TRBV7-2	once	TRBD2	TRBJ2-2	TGTGCCAGCAGCTTAACCTCAGCGGGAGGGGCCACCGGGGAGCTGTTTTTT	CASSLTSAGGATGELFF
TRBV29-1	once	TRBD2	TRBJ2-1	TGCAGCGTTGAAGATCCGGGCGGGAGGGCTTATCCAATTTATAATGAGCAGTTCTTC	CSVEDPGGRAYPIYNEQFF
TRBV6-1	-	TRBD1	TRBJ1-4	TGTGCCAGCAGTGGGTACAGGGGGTCGAGTGAAAAACTGTTTTTT	CASSGYRGSSEKLFF
TRBV6-1	-	TRBD2	TRBJ2-5	TGTGCCGCCGGGACTAGCGGACAAGAGACCCAGTACTTC	CAAGTSGQETQYF
TRBV10-1	-	-	TRBJ2-1	TGCGCCAGCAGTGGGCACGGGAGCTCCTACAATGAGCAGTTCTTC	CASSGHGSSYNEQFF
TRBV30	-	-	TRBJ1-1	TGTGCCTGGAGTGTAATCGACAGGCGGAACACTGAAGCTTTCTTT	CAWSVIDRRNTEAFF
TRBV10-3	-	-	TRBJ1-1	TGTGCCATCAGTGAGTCATTTTGGGGGGTGAACACTGAAGCTTTCTTT	CAISESFWGVNTEAFF
TRBV12-5	once	-	TRBJ1-6	TGTGCTAGTGGTTTGGTCCTGGTCCTAGGACAGAAAAATTCACCCCTCCACTTT	CASGLVLVLGQKNSPLHF
TRBV25-1	-	-	TRBJ2-1	TGTGCCAGCAGTGTCCTCGGGGGGCGGGCTGAGCAGTTCTTC	CASSVLGGRAEQFF
TRBV28	-	-	TRBJ2-5	TGTGCCAGCAGTACTCGACACATACAAGAGACCCAGTACTTC	CASSTRHIQETQYF
TRBV25-1	-	-	TRBJ1-1	TGTGCCAGCAGTGATCTGAGTAGGGGAGGATCTGAAGCTTTCTTT	CASSDLSRGGSEAFF
TRBV4-3	-	TRBD2	TRBJ2-2	TGCGCCAGCAGCCAAGGACTAGCGGGGAACGGGGAGCTGTTTTTT	CASSQGLAGNGELFF
TRBV11-2	-	TRBD1	TRBJ2-7	TGTGCCAGCAGCCTTGACAGGGTCGAGCAGTACTTC	CASSLDRVEQYF
TRBV5-6	-	TRBD1	TRBJ1-4	TGTGCCAGCAGCTTGGTGGCAGGGGGCGGAAAACTGTTTTTT	CASSLVAGGGKLFF
TRBV9	-	TRBD1	TRBJ2-3	TGTGCCAGCAGCGTAGGCAGGGGGATCCACACAGATACGCAGTATTTT	CASSVGRGIHTDTQYF
TRBV14	-	-	TRBJ1-3	TGTGCCAGCAGCCCGGCCTGGACTGCTGGAAACACCATATATTTT	CASSPAWTAGNTIYF
TRBV18	once	-	TRBJ1-1	TGTGCCAGCTCACCACCCGGGCGGGGGGTGAACACTGAAGCTTTCTTT	CASSPPGRGVNTEAFF
TRBV5-6	-	TRBD1	TRBJ1-2	TGTGCCAGCAGCCATGGAGACAGGGTTGGCTACACCTTC	CASSHGDRVGYTF
TRBV27	-	-	TRBJ1-1	TGTGCCAGCAGTTTTTCGTTGGGAGGCTCGAACACTGAAGCTTTCTTT	CASSFSLGGSNTEAFF
TRBV28	-	-	TRBJ1-6	TGTGCCAGCAGTTTTTCAGGGGCCAACCTCCACTTT	CASSFSGANLHF
TRBV6-1	-	TRBD1	TRBJ2-5	TGTGCCAGCAGTGGGAGTGGACAGGGCCAAGAGACCCAGTACTTC	CASSGSGQGQETQYF
TRBV9	once	-	TRBJ1-1	TGTGCCAGCAGCGTAGAGCACTTAACGAACACTGAAGCTTTCTTT	CASSVEHLTNTEAFF
TRBV9	-	TRBD2	TRBJ2-3	TGTGCCAGCAGCGTAGGACTAGCGGAGTACACAGATACGCAGTATTTT	CASSVGLAEYTDTQYF
TRBV10-1	-	-	TRBJ2-7	TGCGCCAGCAGTGAATCAAGGCGGACAAACCAGGACGAGCAGTACTTC	CASSESRRTNQDEQYF
TRBV2	-	-	TRBJ1-2	TGTGCCAGCACTGAACAGGGTCCTGATTATGGCTACACCTTC	CASTEQGPDYGYTF
TRBV6-1	-	TRBD1	TRBJ1-1	TGTGCCAGCAGCGTAAGTAGGACAGGGGGCACTGAAGCTTTCTTT	CASSVSRTGGTEAFF
TRBV29-1	-	-	TRBJ1-1	TGCAGCGCCCTTATCCAGGGGTCGAACACTGAAGCTTTCTTT	CSALIQGSNTEAFF
TRBV5-4	-	-	TRBJ2-5	TGTGCCAGCAGCCTGGGGGGCAGGGGTGAGACCCAGTACTTC	CASSLGGRGETQYF
TRBV19	-	-	TRBJ1-4	TGTGCCAGTACTACAAGCGCGGGGGCTAATGAAAAACTGTTTTTT	CASTTSAGANEKLFF
TRBV19	-	TRBD2	TRBJ2-7	TGTGCCAGTAGGGATAGGCGGGAGAGGGAGCAGTACTTC	CASRDRREREQYF
TRBV6-6	-	-	TRBJ1-1	TGTGCCAGCAGTTGGGCCGAGGGGAACACTGAAGCTTTCTTT	CASSWAEGNTEAFF
TRBV19	-	-	TRBJ1-5	TGTGCCAGTAGTACGGAGGGTCTTAGCAATCAGCCCCAGCATTTT	CASSTEGLSNQPQHF